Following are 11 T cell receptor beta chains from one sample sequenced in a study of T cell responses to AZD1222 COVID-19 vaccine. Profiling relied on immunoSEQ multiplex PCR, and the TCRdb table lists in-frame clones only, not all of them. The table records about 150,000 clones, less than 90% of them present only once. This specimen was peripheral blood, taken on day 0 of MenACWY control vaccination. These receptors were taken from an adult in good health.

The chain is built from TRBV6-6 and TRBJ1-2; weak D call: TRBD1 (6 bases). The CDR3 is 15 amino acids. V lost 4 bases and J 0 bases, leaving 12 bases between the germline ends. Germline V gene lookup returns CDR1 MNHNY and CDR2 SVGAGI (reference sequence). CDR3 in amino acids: CASSFRDTSNYGYTF. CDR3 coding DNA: TGTGCCAGCAGTTTTAGGGACACCTCTAACTATGGCTACACCTTC.

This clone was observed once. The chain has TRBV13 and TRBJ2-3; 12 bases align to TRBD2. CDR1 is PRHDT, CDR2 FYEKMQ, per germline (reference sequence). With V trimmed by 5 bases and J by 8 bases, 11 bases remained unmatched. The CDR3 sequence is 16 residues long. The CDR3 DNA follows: TGTGCCAGCAGCGCCCGACTAGCGGGGGACCCGGGTACGCAGTATTTT. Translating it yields CASSARLAGDPGTQYF.

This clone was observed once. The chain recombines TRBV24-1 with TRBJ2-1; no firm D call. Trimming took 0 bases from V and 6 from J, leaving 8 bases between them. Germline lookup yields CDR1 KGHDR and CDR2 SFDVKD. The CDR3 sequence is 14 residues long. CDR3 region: CATSDLRQTNEQFF. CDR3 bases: TGTGCCACCAGTGATTTGAGGCAGACCAATGAGCAGTTCTTC.

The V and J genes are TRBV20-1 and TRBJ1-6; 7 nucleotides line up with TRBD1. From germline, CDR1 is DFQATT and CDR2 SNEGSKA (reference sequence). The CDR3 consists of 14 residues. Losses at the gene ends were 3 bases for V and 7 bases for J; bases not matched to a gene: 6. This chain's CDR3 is CSASRQTGNSPLHF. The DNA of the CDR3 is TGCAGTGCTAGTCGTCAGACAGGGAATTCACCCCTCCACTTT.

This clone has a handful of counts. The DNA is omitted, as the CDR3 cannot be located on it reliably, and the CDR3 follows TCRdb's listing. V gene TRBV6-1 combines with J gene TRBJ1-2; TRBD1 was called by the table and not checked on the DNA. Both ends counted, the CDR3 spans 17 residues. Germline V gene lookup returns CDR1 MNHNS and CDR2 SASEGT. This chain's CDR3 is CASSDFRGTGGIYGYTF.

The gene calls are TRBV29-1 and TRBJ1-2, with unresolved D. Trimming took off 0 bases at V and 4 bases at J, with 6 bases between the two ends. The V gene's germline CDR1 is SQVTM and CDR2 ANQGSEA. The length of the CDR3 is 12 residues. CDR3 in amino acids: CSVEEGPYGYTF. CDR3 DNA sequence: TGCAGCGTTGAAGAGGGTCCCTATGGCTACACCTTC.

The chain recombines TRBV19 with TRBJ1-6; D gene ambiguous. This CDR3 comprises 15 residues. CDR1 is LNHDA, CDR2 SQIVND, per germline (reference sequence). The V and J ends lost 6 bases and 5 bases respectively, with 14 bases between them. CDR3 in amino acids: CASRLQRDNNSPLHF. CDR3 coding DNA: TGTGCCAGTAGGCTACAGCGAGACAATAATTCACCCCTCCACTTT.

DNA for the CDR3: TGTGCCAGCAGCTTGAGGGGGCGGGTAACTGAAGCTTTCTTT. Its protein is CASSLRGRVTEAFF. The genes are TRBV7-2 and TRBJ1-1; the match to TRBD1 covers 7 bases. V lost 3 bases and J lost 5; bases outside the gene matches: 6. Germline CDR1 SGHTA, CDR2 FQGNSA. The CDR3 covers 14 residues.

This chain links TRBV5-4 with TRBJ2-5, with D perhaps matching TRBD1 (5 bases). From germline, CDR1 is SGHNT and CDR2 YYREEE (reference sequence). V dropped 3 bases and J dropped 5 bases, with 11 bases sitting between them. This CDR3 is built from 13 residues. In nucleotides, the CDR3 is TGTGCCAGCAGCTACCTGAAGGGGGAGACCCAGTACTTC. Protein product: CASSYLKGETQYF.

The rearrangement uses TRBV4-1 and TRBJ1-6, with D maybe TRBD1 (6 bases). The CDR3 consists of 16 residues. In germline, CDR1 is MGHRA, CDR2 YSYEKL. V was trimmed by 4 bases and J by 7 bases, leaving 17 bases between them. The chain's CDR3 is CASSPLARGQNSPLHF. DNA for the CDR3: TGCGCCAGCAGCCCGCTCGCCAGGGGCCAAAATTCACCCCTCCACTTT.

The CDR3 DNA sequence: TGTGCCAGCAGCCCCAAAGGGGGGCGAGGCTATGGCTACACCTTC. Translated, it gives CASSPKGGRGYGYTF. This chain links TRBV11-2 with TRBJ1-2; D may be TRBD1 (6 bases). V was trimmed by 5 bases and J by 4 bases, leaving 17 bases between them. The germline V gene encodes CDR1 SGHAT and CDR2 FQNNGV. The CDR3 runs 15 residues.